A selection of T cell receptor beta chains follows, all from one sample in a study of cytomegalovirus exposure and HLA in healthy donors. Method: immunoSEQ multiplex PCR; TCRdb's copy keeps in-frame clones and lacks some. The table records tens of thousands of clones, around 82% of them present only once. Sequencing was carried out using PBMCs. Receptor source: a woman younger than 30 in good health and CMV-seropositive. CDR3s include the opening cysteine and the closing phenylalanine or tryptophan. D genes are given only for firm matches. Size is omitted from some rows. Given values are once, few, many or a class for expanded clones.

J gene: TRBJ2-5
D gene: NA
V gene: TRBV7-2
clone size: NA
CDR3 DNA: TGTGCCAGCAGCTTAGTGGGACACCAATCGGGAGAGACCCAGTACTTC
CDR3 protein: CASSLVGHQSGETQYF

J gene: TRBJ1-4
D gene: NA
V gene: TRBV7-9
clone size: NA
CDR3 DNA: TGTGCCAGCAGCTTAAGCAGTACAGGAACTGCGGAAAAACTGTTTTTT
CDR3 protein: CASSLSSTGTAEKLFF

J gene: TRBJ2-3
D gene: TRBD1
V gene: TRBV29-1
clone size: NA
CDR3 DNA: TGCAGCGGAGGCGACAGGGGGCTATGGGATACGCAGTATTTT
CDR3 protein: CSGGDRGLWDTQYF

J gene: TRBJ2-2
D gene: TRBD2
V gene: TRBV11-3
clone size: NA
CDR3 DNA: TGTGCCAGCAGCTTCGGGCGGGAGGGCCATGTTGTCACCGGGGAGCTGTTTTTT
CDR3 protein: CASSFGREGHVVTGELFF

J gene: TRBJ2-7
D gene: TRBD2
V gene: TRBV27
clone size: NA
CDR3 DNA: TGTGCCAGCAGTGCTAGCGGGGGGGCCTCCTACGAGCAGTACTTC
CDR3 protein: CASSASGGASYEQYF

J gene: TRBJ2-3
D gene: NA
V gene: TRBV7-2
clone size: NA
CDR3 DNA: TGTGCCAGCAGCTCAAGTCCGAGGGCCACAGATACGCAGTATTTT
CDR3 protein: CASSSSPRATDTQYF

J gene: TRBJ2-5
D gene: NA
V gene: TRBV4-1
clone size: NA
CDR3 DNA: TGCGCCAGCAGCCACGAAGCAAGAGGCCAGTACTTC
CDR3 protein: CASSHEARGQYF

J gene: TRBJ1-1
D gene: NA
V gene: TRBV7-3
clone size: once
CDR3 DNA: TGTGCCAGCAGCACAACCCGGGGGGACACTGAAGCTTTCTTT
CDR3 protein: CASSTTRGDTEAFF

J gene: TRBJ2-3
D gene: TRBD2
V gene: TRBV7-2
clone size: NA
CDR3 DNA: TGTGCCAGCAGCTTAGGAGCACTAGCGGGTTCAGATACGCAGTATTTT
CDR3 protein: CASSLGALAGSDTQYF

J gene: TRBJ2-1
D gene: TRBD2
V gene: TRBV6-5
clone size: NA
CDR3 DNA: TGTGCCAGCAGTTACGAAGCGGGAGGAACCTACAATGAGCAGTTCTTC
CDR3 protein: CASSYEAGGTYNEQFF

J gene: TRBJ2-7
D gene: TRBD2
V gene: TRBV7-6
clone size: NA
CDR3 DNA: TGTGCCAGCAGCCCCCGTGGGCGGGAGTACTACGAGCAGTACTTC
CDR3 protein: CASSPRGREYYEQYF

J gene: TRBJ2-5
D gene: NA
V gene: TRBV18
clone size: NA
CDR3 DNA: TGTGCCAGCTCACCTGCGTTGGGGGGATTGGAGACCCAGTACTTC
CDR3 protein: CASSPALGGLETQYF

J gene: TRBJ2-1
D gene: NA
V gene: TRBV13
clone size: NA
CDR3 DNA: TGTGCCAGCAGCTTATTCGCGGACTCGACCTACAATGAGCAGTTCTTC
CDR3 protein: CASSLFADSTYNEQFF

J gene: TRBJ2-7
D gene: TRBD1
V gene: TRBV4-1
clone size: NA
CDR3 DNA: TGCGCCAGCAGCCAAGAAGGGGGGGGAACAGGGGGCGACGAGCAGTACTTC
CDR3 protein: CASSQEGGGTGGDEQYF

J gene: TRBJ2-5
D gene: TRBD2
V gene: TRBV7-2
clone size: once
CDR3 DNA: TGTGCCAGCAGCTTAGCAGGTGCGGGAGCCTCAGAGACCCAGTACTTC
CDR3 protein: CASSLAGAGASETQYF

J gene: TRBJ2-5
D gene: TRBD1
V gene: TRBV6-5
clone size: NA
CDR3 DNA: TGTGCCAGCAGTCGGACAGGGAGCCTAGAGGAGCAGTACTTC
CDR3 protein: CASSRTGSLEEQYF